A single sample gave rise to the 18 T cell receptor beta chains below, sequenced in a study of cytomegalovirus exposure and HLA in healthy donors. The PCR had 60 Vbeta and 13 Jbeta primers. TCRdb keeps only in-frame clones here, not all; method: immunoSEQ multiplex PCR. In total, the table holds about 200,000 clones. Sample: PBMCs. These receptors all stem from a man under 40 in good health and CMV-seronegative.

The chain couples TRBV6-5 to TRBJ1-3; D remains unclear. CDR3 length: 16 amino acids. The V and J ends lost 0 bases and 4 bases respectively, with 13 bases between them. The V gene's germline CDR1 is MNHEY and CDR2 SVGAGI. In nucleotides, the CDR3 is TGTGCCAGCAGTTACTCCACCCCGACACGCGGAAACACCATATATTTT. Translation: CASSYSTPTRGNTIYF.

The chain carries TRBV7-2 and TRBJ1-6, with 7 bases lining up with TRBD1. The CDR3 consists of 14 residues. Germline V gene sequence: CDR1 SGHTA, CDR2 FQGNSA. J gave up 6 bases and V 7 bases, and 6 bases lay outside the gene matches. The CDR3 spells CASTFKGANSPLHF. In DNA form, the CDR3 reads TGTGCCAGCACCTTTAAGGGGGCTAATTCACCCCTCCACTTT.

This rearrangement joins TRBV30 to TRBJ1-5; a possible D gene is TRBD1 (5 bases). Germline loops: CDR1 GTSNPN, CDR2 SVGIG (reference sequence). The CDR3 consists of 15 residues. Trimming removed 1 base from V and 4 bases from J, with 14 bases in between. The CDR3 DNA reads as TGTGCCTGGAGTGGGGGCCCGTTCCCTAATCAGCCCCAGCATTTT. Translating it yields CAWSGGPFPNQPQHF.

The genes are TRBV5-1 and TRBJ1-1; D remains ambiguous. Deletions cut 7 bases from V and 1 base from J, with 14 bases between. CDR1 and CDR2 from the germline V gene are SGHRS and YFSETQ. This CDR3 comprises 14 residues. In DNA, the CDR3 is TGCGCCAGCCGGCGGGAAGCAGGGAACACTGAAGCTTTCTTT. Its translation: CASRREAGNTEAFF.

V usage is TRBV11-3 and J usage is TRBJ2-7; D is unresolved. The germline V gene has CDR1 SGHNT and CDR2 YENEEA. This CDR3 spans 15 amino acids. Trimming removed 0 bases at V and 2 bases at J, with 11 bases between. The CDR3 loop is CASSLDSGRTYEQYF. The CDR3 coding sequence is TGTGCCAGCAGCTTAGATTCCGGCAGGACCTACGAGCAGTACTTC. The whole variable domain, remainder taken from reference TRBV11-3 and TRBJ2-7, is EAGVVQSPRYKIIEKKQPVAFWCNPISGHNTLYWYLQNLGQGPELLIRYENEEAVDDSQLPKDRFSAERLKGVDSTLKIQPAELGDSAVYLCASSLDSGRTYEQYFGPGTRLTVT.

CDR3 sequence reads: CAISDPRQGPLEQYF. The CDR3 DNA is TGTGCCATCAGTGACCCCCGTCAGGGGCCACTCGAGCAGTACTTC. This chain joins TRBV10-3 and TRBJ2-7; TRBD1 is a possible D gene (6 bases). The germline gives CDR1 ENHRY, CDR2 SYGVKD. V lost 3 bases to trimming and J lost 6 bases, with 18 bases between them. This CDR3 contains 15 residues.

The chain couples TRBV27 to TRBJ1-2; possible D gene TRBD1, 5 bases. CDR1 is MNHEY, CDR2 SMNVEV, per germline (reference sequence). Deletions cut 5 bases from V and 0 bases from J, with 13 bases between. The CDR3 consists of 15 residues. The DNA for the CDR3 is TGTGCCAGCAGTCCAACAGGATTAGCTAACTATGGCTACACCTTC. Protein: CASSPTGLANYGYTF.

The J gene is TRBJ1-3, the V gene TRBV5-4; 7 nucleotides agree with TRBD1. CDR1 SGHNT and CDR2 YYREEE come from the germline V gene (reference sequence). After removal of 2 bases from V and 8 bases from J, the junction contained 4 bases not matched to a gene. CDR3 length equals 13 residues. The CDR3 region has the DNA TGTGCCAGCAGCTTTGACAGGGTGGACACCATATATTTT. Its protein product is CASSFDRVDTIYF.

V gene TRBV18 combines with J gene TRBJ1-2, with D maybe TRBD1 (6 bases). The germline V and J ends were trimmed by 6 bases and 8 bases, with 19 bases remaining between them. The CDR3 has 14 residues. CDR1 and CDR2 from the germline V gene are KGHSH and LQKENI. CDR3 nucleotides: TGTGCCAGCTCTTCGGGGGGGGCTGGTGACGGCTACACCTTC. Encoded protein: CASSSGGAGDGYTF.

Here the CDR3 DNA reads TGCGCCAGCAGCTTGGTAGATTTGGTAGCCAATGAGCAGTTCTTC. Amino acid sequence: CASSLVDLVANEQFF. V is TRBV5-1 and J is TRBJ2-1; D uncertain. The CDR3 extends over 15 amino acids. With 0 bases removed from V and 6 bases from J, the gap between germline ends came to 13 bases. CDR1 is SGHRS, CDR2 YFSETQ, per germline. Together with reference TRBV5-1 and TRBJ2-1, the CDR3 gives the full variable domain: KAGVTQTPRYLIKTRGQQVTLSCSPISGHRSVSWYQQTPGQGLQFLFEYFSETQRNKGNFPGRFSGRQFSNSRSEMNVSTLELGDSALYLCASSLVDLVANEQFFGPGTRLTVL.

This rearrangement joins TRBV6-1 to TRBJ2-1; possibly TRBD1 for D (7 bases). Looked up from germline, CDR1 is MNHNS and CDR2 is SASEGT. This CDR3 is built from 17 residues. V was shortened by 4 bases and J by 5 bases, with 21 bases between the two germline ends. The CDR3 spells CASSGQLTGRGDNEQFF. In DNA, the CDR3 is TGTGCCAGCAGTGGACAATTGACAGGGCGGGGAGACAATGAGCAGTTCTTC.

The rearrangement uses TRBV19 and TRBJ2-5; 9 bases match TRBD2. The J call may be mistaken, given a closer DNA end match to TRBJ2-7. The germline gives CDR1 LNHDA, CDR2 SQIVND (reference sequence). This CDR3 is 14 amino acids long. This chain's CDR3 is CASSIRSGGLEQYF. DNA for the CDR3: TGTGCCAGTAGTATCCGGAGCGGGGGGCTCGAGCAGTACTTC.

This chain uses TRBV29-1 with TRBJ2-1; 10 bases align to TRBD2. CDR3 length equals 18 residues. J gave up 8 bases and V 1 base, and 17 bases lay outside the gene matches. The germline V gene has CDR1 SQVTM and CDR2 ANQGSEA. The chain's CDR3 is CSVEGKEGLAGAPDEQFF. Written as DNA, the CDR3 is TGCAGCGTTGAAGGGAAAGAGGGCCTAGCGGGAGCTCCCGATGAGCAGTTCTTC.

This sequence joins TRBV4-2 and TRBJ1-2; TRBD1 matches 7 bases. This CDR3 has 15 amino acids. Germline V gene sequence: CDR1 LGHNA, CDR2 YNFKEQ. V gave up 4 bases and J gave up 4 bases; unmatched junction bases: 9. The CDR3 region is CASSPVEGTAYGYTF. CDR3 sequence (DNA): TGTGCCAGCAGCCCAGTGGAGGGGACAGCCTATGGCTACACCTTC.

V usage is TRBV11-3 and J usage is TRBJ2-3, with 8 positions matching TRBD2. Trimming cost V 2 bases and J 1 base; bases outside gene matches: 2. The length of the CDR3 is 15 residues. Per the germline V gene, CDR1 is SGHNT and CDR2 is YENEEA. The CDR3 loop reads CASSLRGGGTDTQYF. CDR3 coding DNA: TGTGCCAGCAGCTTACGGGGGGGCGGCACAGATACGCAGTATTTT.

This sequence joins TRBV6-5 and TRBJ1-5; perhaps TRBD1 as D (5 bases). The CDR3 sequence is 16 residues long. Germline CDR1 and CDR2: MNHEY and SVGAGI. The V gene lost 0 bases and the J gene lost 6 bases, with 15 bases spanning the gap. As DNA, the CDR3 is TGTGCCAGCAGTTACTCGAGGCCAGGAAGGGGTCAGCCCCAGCATTTT. It yields the protein CASSYSRPGRGQPQHF.

This chain links TRBV9 with TRBJ2-1, with 9 bases aligning to TRBD2. Per the germline V gene, CDR1 is SGDLS and CDR2 is YYNGEE. The CDR3 covers 16 residues. Trimming cost V 1 base and J 9 bases; bases outside gene matches: 11. CDR3 sequence (DNA): TGTGCCAGCAGCGTATTCCGAAGCGGGAGGCTGGGTGAGCAGTTCTTC. Residues: CASSVFRSGRLGEQFF.

CDR3 coding DNA: TGTGCCAGTAGTAACAGGGGGGGGTATAATTCACCCCTCCACTTT. The encoded protein is CASSNRGGYNSPLHF. The genes are TRBV19 and TRBJ1-6; TRBD1 matches at 8 bases. Trimming cost V 4 bases and J 4 bases; bases outside gene matches: 3. The CDR3 runs 15 residues. CDR1 LNHDA and CDR2 SQIVND come from the germline V gene (reference sequence).